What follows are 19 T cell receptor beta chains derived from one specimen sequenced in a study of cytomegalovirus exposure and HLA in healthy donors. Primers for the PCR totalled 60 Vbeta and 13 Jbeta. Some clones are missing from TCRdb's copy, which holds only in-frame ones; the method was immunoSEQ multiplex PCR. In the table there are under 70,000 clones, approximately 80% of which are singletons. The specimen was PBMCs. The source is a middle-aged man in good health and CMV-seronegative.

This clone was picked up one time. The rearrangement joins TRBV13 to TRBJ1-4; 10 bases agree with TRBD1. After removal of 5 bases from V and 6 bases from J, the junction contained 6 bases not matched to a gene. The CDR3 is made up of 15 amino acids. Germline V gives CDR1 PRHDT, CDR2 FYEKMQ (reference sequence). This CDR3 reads CASSGPTGGDEKLFF. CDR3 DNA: TGTGCCAGCAGCGGTCCGACAGGGGGCGATGAAAAACTGTTTTTT.

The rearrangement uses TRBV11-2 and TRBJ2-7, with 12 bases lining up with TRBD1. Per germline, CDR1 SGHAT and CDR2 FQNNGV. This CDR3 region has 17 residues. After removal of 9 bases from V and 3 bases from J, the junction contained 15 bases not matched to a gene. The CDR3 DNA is TGTGCCAGTACTTTTTTAGGGACAGGGGGCGCCTTCTACGAGCAGTACTTC. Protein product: CASTFLGTGGAFYEQYF.

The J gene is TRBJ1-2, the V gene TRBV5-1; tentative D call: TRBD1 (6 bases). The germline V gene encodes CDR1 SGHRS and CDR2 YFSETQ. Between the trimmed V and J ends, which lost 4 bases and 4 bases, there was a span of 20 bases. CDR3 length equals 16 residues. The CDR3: CASSRDKQRTGYGYTF. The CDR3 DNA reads TGCGCCAGCAGCCGGGACAAACAGCGGACGGGCTATGGCTACACCTTC.

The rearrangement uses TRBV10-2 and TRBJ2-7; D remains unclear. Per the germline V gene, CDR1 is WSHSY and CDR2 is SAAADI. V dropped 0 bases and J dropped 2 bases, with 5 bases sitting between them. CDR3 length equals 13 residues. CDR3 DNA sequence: TGCGCCAGCAGTGAGTCAACTGCCTACGAGCAGTACTTC. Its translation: CASSESTAYEQYF.

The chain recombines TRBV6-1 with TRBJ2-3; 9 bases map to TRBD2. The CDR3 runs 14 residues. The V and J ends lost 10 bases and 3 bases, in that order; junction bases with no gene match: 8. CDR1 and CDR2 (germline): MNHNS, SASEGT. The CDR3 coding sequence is TGTGCCATCACTGCGGGGGGGCGGACAGATACGCAGTATTTT. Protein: CAITAGGRTDTQYF.

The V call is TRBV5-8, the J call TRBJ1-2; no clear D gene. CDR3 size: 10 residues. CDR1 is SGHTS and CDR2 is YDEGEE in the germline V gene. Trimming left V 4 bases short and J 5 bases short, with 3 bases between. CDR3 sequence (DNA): TGTGCCAGCAGCCTTTATGGCTACACCTTC. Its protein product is CASSLYGYTF.

CDR3 coding DNA: TGCGCCAGCAGCCTCCGGGACAGATCCTACGAGCAGTACTTC. Translation gives CASSLRDRSYEQYF. The chain employs TRBV10-2 and TRBJ2-7; 7 bases map to TRBD1. This CDR3 has 14 residues. CDR1 is WSHSY, CDR2 SAAADI, per germline. After removal of 6 bases from V and 1 base from J, the junction contained 6 bases not matched to a gene.

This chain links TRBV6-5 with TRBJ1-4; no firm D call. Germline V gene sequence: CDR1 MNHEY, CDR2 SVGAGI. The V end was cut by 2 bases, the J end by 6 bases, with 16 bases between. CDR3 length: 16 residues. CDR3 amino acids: CASSYRRPLGYEKLFF. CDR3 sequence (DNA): TGTGCCAGCAGTTACCGCCGACCGCTCGGGTATGAAAAACTGTTTTTT.

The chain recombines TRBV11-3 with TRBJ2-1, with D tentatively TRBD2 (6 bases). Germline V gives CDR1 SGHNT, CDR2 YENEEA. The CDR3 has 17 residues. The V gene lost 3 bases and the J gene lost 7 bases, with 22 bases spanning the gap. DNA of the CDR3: TGTGCCAGCAGCTTTGGAGGGATTCCAGTCGGTGTTAATGAGCAGTTCTTC. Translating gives CASSFGGIPVGVNEQFF.

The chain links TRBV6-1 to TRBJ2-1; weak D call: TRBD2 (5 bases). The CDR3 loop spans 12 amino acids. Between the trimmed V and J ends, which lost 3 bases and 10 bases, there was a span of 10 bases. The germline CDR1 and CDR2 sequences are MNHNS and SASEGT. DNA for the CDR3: TGTGCCAGCAGTGACCCGGGGTTCGAGCAGTTCTTC. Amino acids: CASSDPGFEQFF.

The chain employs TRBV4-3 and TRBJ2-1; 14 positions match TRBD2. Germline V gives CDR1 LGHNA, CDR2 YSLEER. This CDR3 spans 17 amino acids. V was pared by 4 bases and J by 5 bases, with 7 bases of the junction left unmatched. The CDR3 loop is CASSRRLAGGYHNEQFF. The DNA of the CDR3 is TGCGCCAGCAGCCGCCGACTAGCGGGGGGGTATCACAATGAGCAGTTCTTC.

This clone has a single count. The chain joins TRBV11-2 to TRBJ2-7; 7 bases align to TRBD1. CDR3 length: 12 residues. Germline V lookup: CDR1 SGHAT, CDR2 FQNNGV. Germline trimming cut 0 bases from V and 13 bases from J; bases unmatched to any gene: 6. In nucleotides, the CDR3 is TGTGCCAGCAGCTTAGACCGACAGGGTCTTTACTTC. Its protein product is CASSLDRQGLYF.

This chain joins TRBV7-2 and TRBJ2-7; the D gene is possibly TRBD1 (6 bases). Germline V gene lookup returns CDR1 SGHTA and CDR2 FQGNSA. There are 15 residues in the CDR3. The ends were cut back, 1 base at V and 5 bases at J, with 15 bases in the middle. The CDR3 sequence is CASSLERGTRDEQYF. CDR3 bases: TGTGCCAGCAGCTTAGAGAGGGGGACGAGGGACGAGCAGTACTTC.

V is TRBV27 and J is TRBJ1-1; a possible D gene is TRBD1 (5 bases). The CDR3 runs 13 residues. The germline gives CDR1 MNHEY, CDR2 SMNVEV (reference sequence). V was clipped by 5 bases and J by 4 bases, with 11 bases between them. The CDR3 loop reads CASSTPTGTEAFF. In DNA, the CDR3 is TGTGCCAGCAGTACTCCCACAGGCACTGAAGCTTTCTTT.

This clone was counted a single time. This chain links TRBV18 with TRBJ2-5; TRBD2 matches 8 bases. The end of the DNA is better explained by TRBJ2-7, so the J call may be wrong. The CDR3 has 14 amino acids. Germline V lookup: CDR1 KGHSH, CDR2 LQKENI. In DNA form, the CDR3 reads TGTGCCAGCTCAGACACTAGCGGCACCTACGAGCAGTACTTC. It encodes CASSDTSGTYEQYF.

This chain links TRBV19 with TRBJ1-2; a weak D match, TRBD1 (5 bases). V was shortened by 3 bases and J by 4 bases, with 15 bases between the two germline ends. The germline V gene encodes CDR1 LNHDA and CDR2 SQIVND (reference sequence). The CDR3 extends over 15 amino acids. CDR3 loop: CASSIARVGSYGYTF. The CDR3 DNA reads TGTGCCAGTAGTATCGCCAGGGTAGGCTCCTATGGCTACACCTTC.

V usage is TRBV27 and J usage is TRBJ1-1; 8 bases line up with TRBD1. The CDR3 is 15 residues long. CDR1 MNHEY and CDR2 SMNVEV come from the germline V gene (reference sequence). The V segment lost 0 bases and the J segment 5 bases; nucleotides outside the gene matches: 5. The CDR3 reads CASSLSPRGQTEAFF. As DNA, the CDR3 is TGTGCCAGCAGTTTATCCCCCAGGGGGCAGACTGAAGCTTTCTTT.

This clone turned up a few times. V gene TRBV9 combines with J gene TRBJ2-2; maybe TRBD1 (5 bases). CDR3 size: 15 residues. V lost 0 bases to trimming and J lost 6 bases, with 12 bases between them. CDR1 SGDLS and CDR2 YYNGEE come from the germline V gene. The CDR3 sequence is CASSVGQGIAGELFF. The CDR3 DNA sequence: TGTGCCAGCAGCGTAGGGCAGGGTATCGCCGGGGAGCTGTTTTTT.

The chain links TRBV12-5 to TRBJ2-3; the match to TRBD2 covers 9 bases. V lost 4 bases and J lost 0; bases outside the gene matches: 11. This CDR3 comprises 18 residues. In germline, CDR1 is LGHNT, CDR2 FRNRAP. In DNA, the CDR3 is TGTGCTAGTGGTTCCTCCCCCCTAGCGGGGCCTAGCACAGATACGCAGTATTTT. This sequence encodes CASGSSPLAGPSTDTQYF.